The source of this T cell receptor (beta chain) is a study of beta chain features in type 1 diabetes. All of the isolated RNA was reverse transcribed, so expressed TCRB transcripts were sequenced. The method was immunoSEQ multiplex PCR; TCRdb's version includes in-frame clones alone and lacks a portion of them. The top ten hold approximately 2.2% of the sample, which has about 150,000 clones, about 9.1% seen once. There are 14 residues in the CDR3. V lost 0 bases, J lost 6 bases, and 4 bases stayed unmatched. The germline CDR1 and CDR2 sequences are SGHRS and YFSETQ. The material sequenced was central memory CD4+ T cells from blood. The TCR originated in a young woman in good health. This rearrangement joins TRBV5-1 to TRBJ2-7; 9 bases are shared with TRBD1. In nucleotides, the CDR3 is TGCGCCAGCAGCTTGGGGGACAGGGCAAGCGAGCAGTACTTC. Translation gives CASSLGDRASEQYF.